A selection of T cell receptor beta chains follows, all from one sample in a study of graft-versus-host responses after intestinal transplantation. Measured with immunoSEQ multiplex PCR; TCRdb has only the in-frame clones, and not every one. The sample has under 20,000 clones; roughly 86% are singletons. This specimen was bone marrow, taken about 130 days after transplant. These receptors all come from a human patient who received an intestinal transplant, so some T cells may come from the graft donor. Both conserved end residues are part of each CDR3. The order of the fields is clone size, D gene, J gene, V gene, CDR3 DNA, CDR3 protein. The D gene is left open where the match is weak. The size of a clone is reported for some rows only, either as once, few or many, or as a class for expanded clones.

abundance: .; d_gene: .; j_gene: TRBJ1-2; v_gene: TRBV28; CDR3nt: TGTGCCAGCAGTTTATGGATTAGTGAGGGGTTTGACTATGGCTACACCTTC; CDR3aa: CASSLWISEGFDYGYTF
abundance: .; d_gene: .; j_gene: TRBJ2-3; v_gene: TRBV10-3; CDR3nt: TGTGCCATCAGTGAATCTGGAGGGGGAGATACGCAGTATTTT; CDR3aa: CAISESGGGDTQYF
abundance: .; d_gene: .; j_gene: TRBJ1-1; v_gene: TRBV19; CDR3nt: .; CDR3aa: CASNPWGQGAEEF
abundance: .; d_gene: .; j_gene: TRBJ2-7; v_gene: TRBV19; CDR3nt: TGTGCCAGTAGTATCGGGACTTTCTATGACGAGCAGTACTTC; CDR3aa: CASSIGTFYDEQYF
abundance: .; d_gene: TRBD2; j_gene: TRBJ2-1; v_gene: TRBV7-9; CDR3nt: TGTGCCAGCAGCTCCGGGACTAGCGGTTTCTACAATGAGCAGTTCTTC; CDR3aa: CASSSGTSGFYNEQFF
abundance: .; d_gene: TRBD1; j_gene: TRBJ2-1; v_gene: TRBV5-1; CDR3nt: TGCGCCAGCAAAGGGACAGGGTCCTACAATGAGCAGTTCTTC; CDR3aa: CASKGTGSYNEQFF
abundance: .; d_gene: .; j_gene: TRBJ2-1; v_gene: TRBV6-6; CDR3nt: TGTGCCAGCAGTCCACAGGTGCGGGATGAGCAGTTCTTC; CDR3aa: CASSPQVRDEQFF
abundance: .; d_gene: TRBD1; j_gene: TRBJ2-4; v_gene: TRBV18; CDR3nt: TGCGCCAGCTCACCAACGACAGGGGAAGGATACATTCAGTACTTC; CDR3aa: CASSPTTGEGYIQYF
abundance: .; d_gene: TRBD1; j_gene: TRBJ1-3; v_gene: TRBV6-1; CDR3nt: TGTGCCAGCAGTGAAGCGACCGGGACAGGGGGTAACACCATATATTTT; CDR3aa: CASSEATGTGGNTIYF
abundance: .; d_gene: TRBD2; j_gene: TRBJ2-2; v_gene: TRBV6-4; CDR3nt: TGTGCCAGCAGTGGGACTAGCACCGGGGAGCTGTTTTTT; CDR3aa: CASSGTSTGELFF
abundance: .; d_gene: .; j_gene: TRBJ2-7; v_gene: TRBV6-6; CDR3nt: TGTGCCAGCAGACTGGACGTCCCCTCCTACGAGCAGTACTTC; CDR3aa: CASRLDVPSYEQYF
abundance: .; d_gene: .; j_gene: TRBJ2-5; v_gene: TRBV6-5; CDR3nt: TGTGCCAGCAGCCTAACTGGGGGCCGGCGAGAGACCCAGTACTTC; CDR3aa: CASSLTGGRRETQYF
abundance: .; d_gene: TRBD1; j_gene: TRBJ2-3; v_gene: TRBV19; CDR3nt: TGTGCCAGTAGTATCGTCAGGGGGGATACGCAGTATTTT; CDR3aa: CASSIVRGDTQYF
abundance: .; d_gene: .; j_gene: TRBJ1-1; v_gene: TRBV27; CDR3nt: TGTGCCAGCAGTTTGTCCAGGAACACTGAAGCTTTCTTT; CDR3aa: CASSLSRNTEAFF
abundance: .; d_gene: .; j_gene: TRBJ1-4; v_gene: TRBV19; CDR3nt: TGTGCCAGTAGTATTGGGGCAGCCGGGGATGAAAAACTGTTTTTT; CDR3aa: CASSIGAAGDEKLFF
abundance: .; d_gene: .; j_gene: TRBJ2-7; v_gene: TRBV7-9; CDR3nt: TGTGCCAGCAGCCAGGAGGACGAGCAGTACTTC; CDR3aa: CASSQEDEQYF
abundance: .; d_gene: .; j_gene: TRBJ2-3; v_gene: TRBV10-1; CDR3nt: TGCGCCAGCAGTGGAGGACGTGTCGGCACAGATACGCAGTATTTT; CDR3aa: CASSGGRVGTDTQYF
abundance: .; d_gene: TRBD1; j_gene: TRBJ2-7; v_gene: TRBV29-1; CDR3nt: TGCAGCGGATACAGGGGGTCCGAGCAGTACTTC; CDR3aa: CSGYRGSEQYF
abundance: .; d_gene: .; j_gene: TRBJ2-7; v_gene: TRBV29-1; CDR3nt: TGCAGCGTCTCCTTTTGGGGGGAGCTGAGCTACGAGCAGTACTTC; CDR3aa: CSVSFWGELSYEQYF
abundance: .; d_gene: .; j_gene: TRBJ2-3; v_gene: TRBV19; CDR3nt: TGTGCCAGTAGTCCTAAAACGGCCGGAGCAGATACGCAGTATTTT; CDR3aa: CASSPKTAGADTQYF
abundance: once; d_gene: TRBD1; j_gene: TRBJ1-1; v_gene: TRBV2; CDR3nt: TGTGCCAGCAGATACAGGGGGGGGACGAACACTGAAGCTTTCTTT; CDR3aa: CASRYRGGTNTEAFF
abundance: .; d_gene: TRBD2; j_gene: TRBJ2-7; v_gene: TRBV6-1; CDR3nt: TGTGCCAGCAGTGAATTGCTAGCGGGAGTGGGGTACGAGCAGTACTTC; CDR3aa: CASSELLAGVGYEQYF
abundance: .; d_gene: TRBD2; j_gene: TRBJ2-7; v_gene: TRBV7-9; CDR3nt: TGTGCCAGCAGCTTGGGGGGAGGGACCTACGAGCAGTACTTC; CDR3aa: CASSLGGGTYEQYF
abundance: .; d_gene: .; j_gene: TRBJ2-1; v_gene: TRBV5-4; CDR3nt: TGTGCCAGCGCATTCGGAGTAGACCGGTCCAATGAGCAGTTCTTC; CDR3aa: CASAFGVDRSNEQFF
abundance: .; d_gene: TRBD2; j_gene: TRBJ2-1; v_gene: TRBV2; CDR3nt: TGTGCCAGCAGTGATTTTCTAGCGGGAAGGGCCTACAATGAGCAGTTCTTC; CDR3aa: CASSDFLAGRAYNEQFF
abundance: .; d_gene: .; j_gene: TRBJ2-2; v_gene: TRBV7-9; CDR3nt: TGTGCCAGCAGCTTATATAGCGAAAACACCGGGGAGCTGTTTTTT; CDR3aa: CASSLYSENTGELFF
abundance: .; d_gene: .; j_gene: TRBJ2-6; v_gene: TRBV23-1; CDR3nt: TGCGCTACCCTCCGGAGGGACAATAACGATCGCTCTGGGGCCAACGTCCTGACTTTC; CDR3aa: CATLRRDNNDRSGANVLTF
abundance: few; d_gene: .; j_gene: TRBJ1-2; v_gene: TRBV6-5; CDR3nt: TGTGCCAGCAGTTACTCGGACAACTATGGCTACACCTTC; CDR3aa: CASSYSDNYGYTF
abundance: .; d_gene: TRBD1; j_gene: TRBJ1-1; v_gene: TRBV2; CDR3nt: TGTGCCAGCAGGGACAGGGGGGAGACTGAAGCTTTCTTT; CDR3aa: CASRDRGETEAFF
abundance: .; d_gene: TRBD2; j_gene: TRBJ2-5; v_gene: TRBV5-1; CDR3nt: TGCGCCAGCAGCCCGGGACTAGCGGGGGAGGGGGAGACCCAGTACTTC; CDR3aa: CASSPGLAGEGETQYF
abundance: .; d_gene: .; j_gene: TRBJ2-1; v_gene: TRBV19; CDR3nt: TGTGCCATAGGATGGGGGTACAATGAGCAGTTCTTC; CDR3aa: CAIGWGYNEQFF
abundance: .; d_gene: .; j_gene: TRBJ2-2; v_gene: TRBV29-1; CDR3nt: TGCAGCGTTGAAGGTGGTACCGGGGAGCTGTTTTTT; CDR3aa: CSVEGGTGELFF
abundance: .; d_gene: .; j_gene: TRBJ2-3; v_gene: TRBV5-6; CDR3nt: TGTGCCAGCAGCCACCTCGAAGATACGCAGTATTTT; CDR3aa: CASSHLEDTQYF
abundance: .; d_gene: .; j_gene: TRBJ1-1; v_gene: TRBV5-1; CDR3nt: TGCGCCAGCAGCTTGGCGTCAGCGAGGAAGAACACTGAAGCTTTCTTT; CDR3aa: CASSLASARKNTEAFF
abundance: .; d_gene: TRBD2; j_gene: TRBJ2-5; v_gene: TRBV28; CDR3nt: TGTGCCAGCAGTCCCCTGACTAGCGGGAGGGCCATGGAGACCCAGTACTTC; CDR3aa: CASSPLTSGRAMETQYF
abundance: .; d_gene: .; j_gene: TRBJ1-5; v_gene: TRBV28; CDR3nt: TGTGCCAGCAACGCGGGTGGGGGGGGTCAGCCCCAGCATTTT; CDR3aa: CASNAGGGGQPQHF
abundance: once; d_gene: TRBD1; j_gene: TRBJ2-7; v_gene: TRBV18; CDR3nt: TGTGCCAGCTCACCACCGGGGACAGGGATTGGCGAGCAGTACTTC; CDR3aa: CASSPPGTGIGEQYF
abundance: .; d_gene: .; j_gene: TRBJ1-1; v_gene: TRBV6-5; CDR3nt: TGTGCCAGCAGTTACTCGAGGATACGGGGCAGCACTGAAGCTTTCTTT; CDR3aa: CASSYSRIRGSTEAFF
abundance: .; d_gene: .; j_gene: TRBJ2-1; v_gene: TRBV19; CDR3nt: TGTGCCAGTACTTCCGCGGGCCATAATTACAATGAGCAGTTCTTC; CDR3aa: CASTSAGHNYNEQFF
abundance: few; d_gene: .; j_gene: TRBJ2-7; v_gene: TRBV9; CDR3nt: TGTGCCAGCAGCGTAACCCGGGACGCCTACGAGCAGTACTTC; CDR3aa: CASSVTRDAYEQYF
abundance: .; d_gene: .; j_gene: TRBJ2-2; v_gene: TRBV4-2; CDR3nt: TGTGCCAGCAGCCAAGATTGGCTAGCCACCGGGGAGCTGTTTTTT; CDR3aa: CASSQDWLATGELFF
abundance: .; d_gene: .; j_gene: TRBJ1-1; v_gene: TRBV27; CDR3nt: TGTGCCAGCAGTTTCGCTTGGACAGAAGCTTTCTTT; CDR3aa: CASSFAWTEAFF
abundance: .; d_gene: TRBD1; j_gene: TRBJ1-1; v_gene: TRBV7-3; CDR3nt: TGTGCCAGCAGCCCGACAGGGGGCACTGAAGCTTTCTTT; CDR3aa: CASSPTGGTEAFF
abundance: .; d_gene: .; j_gene: TRBJ1-1; v_gene: TRBV6-1; CDR3nt: TGTGCCAGCCCCAGGGTAGACAACACTGAAGCTTTCTTT; CDR3aa: CASPRVDNTEAFF
abundance: .; d_gene: .; j_gene: TRBJ1-4; v_gene: TRBV6-5; CDR3nt: TGTGCCAGCAGCCCCTCTGCAACTAATGAAAAACTGTTTTTT; CDR3aa: CASSPSATNEKLFF
abundance: .; d_gene: TRBD2; j_gene: TRBJ2-1; v_gene: TRBV14; CDR3nt: TGTGCCAGCAGCCAAGTAATGCTAGCGGGAAACAATGAGCAGTTCTTC; CDR3aa: CASSQVMLAGNNEQFF
abundance: few; d_gene: TRBD2; j_gene: TRBJ2-6; v_gene: TRBV7-9; CDR3nt: TGTGCCAGCAGCTTAGGGGACTATCGGTCTGGGGCCAACGTCCTGACTTTC; CDR3aa: CASSLGDYRSGANVLTF
abundance: .; d_gene: .; j_gene: TRBJ2-2; v_gene: TRBV11-2; CDR3nt: TGTGCCAGCAGCGTAGAGTTCGGGACCGGGGAGCTGTTTTTT; CDR3aa: CASSVEFGTGELFF
abundance: .; d_gene: .; j_gene: TRBJ2-7; v_gene: TRBV5-4; CDR3nt: TGTGCCAGCAGCTTGGGACTAGAAGGTAACGAGCAGTACTTC; CDR3aa: CASSLGLEGNEQYF
abundance: .; d_gene: .; j_gene: TRBJ1-3; v_gene: TRBV7-9; CDR3nt: TGTGCCAGCGGCCCACCCCAGGGCCTTGACACCATATATTTT; CDR3aa: CASGPPQGLDTIYF
abundance: once; d_gene: .; j_gene: TRBJ1-5; v_gene: TRBV7-3; CDR3nt: TGTGCCAGCAGCCCACGGACCATTAGCAATCAGCCCCAGCATTTT; CDR3aa: CASSPRTISNQPQHF
abundance: .; d_gene: TRBD1; j_gene: TRBJ1-5; v_gene: TRBV28; CDR3nt: TGTGCCAGCAGTTCCCCGAGGGGGCAAGGCAATCAGCCCCAGCATTTT; CDR3aa: CASSSPRGQGNQPQHF
abundance: .; d_gene: .; j_gene: TRBJ1-3; v_gene: TRBV7-9; CDR3nt: TGTGCCAGCACCCCGACTGGAAACACCATATATTTT; CDR3aa: CASTPTGNTIYF
abundance: .; d_gene: .; j_gene: TRBJ1-2; v_gene: TRBV29-1; CDR3nt: TGCAGCGCGTTGGTGGGCCGCCGGGGTGGCTACACCTTC; CDR3aa: CSALVGRRGGYTF
abundance: .; d_gene: .; j_gene: TRBJ1-1; v_gene: TRBV6-1; CDR3nt: TGTGCCAGCAGTGATAGGAGGGGCGCTGGAGCTTTCTTT; CDR3aa: CASSDRRGAGAFF
abundance: .; d_gene: .; j_gene: TRBJ2-7; v_gene: TRBV9; CDR3nt: TGTGCCAGCAGTGTAGCTGTGATCGACGAGCAGTACTTC; CDR3aa: CASSVAVIDEQYF
abundance: .; d_gene: .; j_gene: TRBJ1-2; v_gene: TRBV7-9; CDR3nt: TGTGCCAGCAGCTTCAGGGGCGGCTACACCTTC; CDR3aa: CASSFRGGYTF
abundance: .; d_gene: .; j_gene: TRBJ2-5; v_gene: TRBV20-1; CDR3nt: TGCAGTGCCCCCTCCGGCGAGACCCAGTACTTC; CDR3aa: CSAPSGETQYF